The 15 T cell receptor beta chains below were found in one sample sequenced in a study of cytomegalovirus exposure and HLA in healthy donors. The study ran its PCR with 60 Vbeta and 13 Jbeta primers. Here immunoSEQ multiplex PCR was the method, and the copy in TCRdb shows in-frame clones only, minus some. The sample lists roughly 200,000 clones, 75% to 85% occurring once. Sequenced: PBMCs. The source is a boy under 18 in good health and CMV-seronegative.

The J gene is TRBJ1-2, the V gene TRBV7-2; tentative D call: TRBD1 (5 bases). V lost 5 bases and J lost 2, with 12 bases in between. CDR3 size: 14 residues. Germline loops: CDR1 SGHTA, CDR2 FQGNSA. CDR3 DNA: TGTGCCAGCAGCCCAACGACAGTCAACTATGGCTACACCTTC. This encodes CASSPTTVNYGYTF.

The genes are TRBV4-1 and TRBJ1-5; D uncertain. Trimming took 0 bases from V and 0 from J, leaving 9 bases between them. The CDR3 runs 16 residues. The germline gives CDR1 MGHRA, CDR2 YSYEKL. Written as DNA, the CDR3 is TGCGCCAGCAGCCAAGAGAGCCTTTATAGCAATCAGCCCCAGCATTTT. Its translation is CASSQESLYSNQPQHF.

The chain has TRBV18 and TRBJ1-5, with 7 bases identical to TRBD1. With V trimmed by 2 bases and J by 3 bases, 10 bases remained unmatched. Germline assignment: CDR1 KGHSH and CDR2 LQKENI. CDR3 length: 17 residues. CDR3 residues: CASSPRNQGETNQPQHF. The CDR3 nucleotides are TGTGCCAGCTCACCAAGGAACCAGGGGGAAACCAATCAGCCCCAGCATTTT.

The rearrangement links TRBV15 to TRBJ1-5, with D perhaps matching TRBD1 (5 bases). This CDR3 contains 14 residues. CDR1 and CDR2 from the germline V gene are LNHNV and YYDKDF (reference sequence). Trimming stripped 4 bases from V and 6 bases from J, with 13 bases between. For the CDR3, the DNA is TGTGCCACCAGCATGGGGCCGATAGGTCAGCCCCAGCATTTT. Its protein product is CATSMGPIGQPQHF. Full variable domain (missing parts from reference TRBV15 and TRBJ1-5): DAMVIQNPRYQVTQFGKPVTLSCSQTLNHNVMYWYQQKSSQAPKLLFHYYDKDFNNEADTPDNFQSRRPNTSFCFLDIRSPGLGDTAMYLCATSMGPIGQPQHFGDGTRLSIL.

The chain employs TRBV10-3 and TRBJ2-1, with TRBD1 identical over 9 bases. The ends lost 2 bases at V and 4 bases at J; junction bases unmatched: 3. Germline CDR1 and CDR2: ENHRY and SYGVKD. The CDR3 loop spans 15 amino acids. CDR3 in DNA: TGTGCCATCAGTGAGACCGGGACAGGGTACAATGAGCAGTTCTTC. Its translation: CAISETGTGYNEQFF.

The J gene is TRBJ1-5, the V gene TRBV6-1; D call uncertain. Trimming pared 5 bases from V and 5 bases from J, leaving 10 bases between. The CDR3 is 13 residues long. Per the germline V gene, CDR1 is MNHNS and CDR2 is SASEGT. CDR3 coding DNA: TGTGCCAGCAGTATGCGTTCCGATCAGCCCCAGCATTTT. Protein sequence: CASSMRSDQPQHF.

The chain recombines TRBV18 with TRBJ1-1, with D perhaps TRBD1 (5 bases). The CDR3 consists of 13 residues. Trimming removed 3 bases at V and 7 bases at J, with 12 bases between. Germline CDR1 is KGHSH and CDR2 is LQKENI. CDR3: CASSPAGTFEAFF. CDR3 bases: TGTGCCAGCTCACCCGCAGGGACTTTTGAAGCTTTCTTT.

The CDR3 here is CASEGQNTEAFF. CDR3 coding DNA: TGTGCCAGCGAGGGACAGAACACTGAAGCTTTCTTT. The V gene is TRBV5-4, the J gene TRBJ1-1, with a weak D call TRBD1 (6 bases). Germline loops: CDR1 SGHNT, CDR2 YYREEE (reference sequence). The ends were cut back, 7 bases at V and 1 base at J, with 8 bases in the middle. This CDR3 is 12 amino acids long.

This chain uses TRBV30 with TRBJ2-7; 14 bases are a match to TRBD2. The CDR3 runs 16 residues. Germline V lookup: CDR1 GTSNPN, CDR2 SVGIG (reference sequence). J lost 4 bases, V lost 3 bases, and 8 bases had no gene match. DNA of the CDR3: TGTGCCTGGAGCATGGGACTAGCGGGAGTCGGGTACGAGCAGTACTTC. Residues: CAWSMGLAGVGYEQYF.

In its sample, this clone was seen a few times. The chain uses TRBV4-2 and TRBJ2-7; 9 bases are shared with TRBD1. V was pared by 2 bases and J by 1 base, with 6 bases of the junction left unmatched. This CDR3 comprises 16 residues. Germline loops: CDR1 LGHNA, CDR2 YNFKEQ. CDR3 sequence reads: CASSQLTGTGSYEQYF. Written as DNA, the CDR3 is TGTGCCAGCAGCCAACTCACCGGGACAGGGTCCTACGAGCAGTACTTC.

The J gene is TRBJ2-2, the V gene TRBV9; a possible D gene is TRBD1 (6 bases). The germline V and J ends were trimmed by 4 bases and 4 bases, with 17 bases remaining between them. The CDR3 has 16 residues. From germline, CDR1 is SGDLS and CDR2 YYNGEE. In nucleotides, the CDR3 is TGTGCCAGCAGCCATCTAAGTCTAGGGGGCACCGGGGAGCTGTTTTTT. It encodes CASSHLSLGGTGELFF. The full variable domain, its missing parts supplied by reference TRBV9 and TRBJ2-2, is DSGVTQTPKHLITATGQRVTLRCSPRSGDLSVYWYQQSLDQGLQFLIQYYNGEERAKGNILERFSAQQFPDLHSELNLSSLELGDSALYFCASSHLSLGGTGELFFGEGSRLTVL.

The genes are TRBV5-5 and TRBJ2-3; no firm D call. The CDR3 is 12 amino acids. CDR1 and CDR2 (germline): SGHKS, YYEKEE (reference sequence). V lost 3 bases and J lost 8, with 10 bases in between. The DNA of the CDR3 is TGTGCCAGCAGCTCTACGGTCCCTACGCAGTATTTT. Protein product: CASSSTVPTQYF.

The rearrangement uses TRBV18 and TRBJ2-1; 7 nucleotides match TRBD1. Trimming removed 2 bases from V and 1 base from J; junction bases left unmatched: 8. CDR3 length equals 17 residues. Germline CDR1 KGHSH, CDR2 LQKENI. The CDR3, as DNA: TGTGCCAGCTCACCAACCCTCGGGACAGCATCCTACAATGAGCAGTTCTTC. This codes for CASSPTLGTASYNEQFF.

This clone was found once. The V gene is TRBV4-2, the J gene TRBJ2-5; D might be TRBD2 (6 bases). CDR1 and CDR2 (germline): LGHNA, YNFKEQ. The CDR3 length is 13 residues. Trimming shortened V by 2 bases and J by 4 bases, and 8 bases separated the two germline ends. The CDR3 coding sequence is TGTGCCAGCAGCCAAAGGAGGGGAGAGACCCAGTACTTC. This sequence encodes CASSQRRGETQYF.

This clone has a handful of counts. The junction and the germline gene differ at one end; a read error may be behind it. This sequence joins TRBV7-9 and TRBJ1-1; D might be TRBD1 (6 bases). Germline V gives CDR1 SEHNR, CDR2 FQNEAQ (reference sequence). The CDR3 contains 17 residues. CDR3 nucleotides: TGTTCCAGCAGCTTGCCCCGGGGGGGCTTGAAGAACACTGAAGCTTTCTTT. Translating gives CSSSLPRGGLKNTEAFF.